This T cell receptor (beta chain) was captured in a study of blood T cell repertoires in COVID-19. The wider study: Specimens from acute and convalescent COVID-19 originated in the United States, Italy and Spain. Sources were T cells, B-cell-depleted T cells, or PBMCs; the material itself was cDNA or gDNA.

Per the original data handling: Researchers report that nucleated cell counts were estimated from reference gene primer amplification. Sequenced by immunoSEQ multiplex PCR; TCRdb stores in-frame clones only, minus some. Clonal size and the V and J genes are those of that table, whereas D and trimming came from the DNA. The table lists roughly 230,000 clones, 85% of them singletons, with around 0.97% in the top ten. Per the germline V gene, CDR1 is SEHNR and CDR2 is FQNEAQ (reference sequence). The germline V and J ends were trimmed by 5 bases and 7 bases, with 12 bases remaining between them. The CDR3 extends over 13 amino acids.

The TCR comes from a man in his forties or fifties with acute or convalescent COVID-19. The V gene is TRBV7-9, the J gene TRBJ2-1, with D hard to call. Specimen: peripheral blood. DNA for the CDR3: TGTGCCAGCAGCCCAGTAAACGGGAATGAGCAGTTCTTC. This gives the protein CASSPVNGNEQFF.